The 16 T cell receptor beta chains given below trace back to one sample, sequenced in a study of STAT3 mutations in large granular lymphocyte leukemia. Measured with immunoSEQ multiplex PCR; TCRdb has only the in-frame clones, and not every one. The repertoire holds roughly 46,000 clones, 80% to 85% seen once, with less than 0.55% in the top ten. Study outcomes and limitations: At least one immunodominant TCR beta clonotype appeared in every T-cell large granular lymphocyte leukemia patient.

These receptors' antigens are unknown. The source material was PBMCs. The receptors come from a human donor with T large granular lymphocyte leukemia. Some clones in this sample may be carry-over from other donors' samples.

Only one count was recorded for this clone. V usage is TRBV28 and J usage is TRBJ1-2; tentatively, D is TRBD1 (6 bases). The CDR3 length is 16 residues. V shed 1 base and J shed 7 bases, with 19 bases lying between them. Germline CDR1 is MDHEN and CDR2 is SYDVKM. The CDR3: CASSLLIGSGAGGYTF. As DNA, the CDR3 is TGTGCCAGCAGTTTATTGATCGGATCAGGGGCGGGTGGCTACACCTTC.

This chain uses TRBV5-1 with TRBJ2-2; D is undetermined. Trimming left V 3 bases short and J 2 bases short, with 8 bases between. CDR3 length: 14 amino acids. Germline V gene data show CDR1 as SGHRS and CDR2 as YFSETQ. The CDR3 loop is CASSSVLNTGELFF. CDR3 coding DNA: TGCGCCAGCAGCTCGGTTTTAAACACCGGGGAGCTGTTTTTT.

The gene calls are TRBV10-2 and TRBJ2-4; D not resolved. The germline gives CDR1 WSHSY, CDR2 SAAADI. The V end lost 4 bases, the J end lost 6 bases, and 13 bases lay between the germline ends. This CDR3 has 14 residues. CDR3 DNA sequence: TGCGCCAGCAGTGTAGCAAGGAGTGGAAACATTCAGTACTTC. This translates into CASSVARSGNIQYF.

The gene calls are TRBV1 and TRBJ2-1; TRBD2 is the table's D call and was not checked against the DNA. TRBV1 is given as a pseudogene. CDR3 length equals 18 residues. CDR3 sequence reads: CTSSTPRTSGGATNEQFF. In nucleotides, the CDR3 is TGCACCAGCAGCACCCCTCGGACTAGCGGGGGGGCCACAAATGAGCAGTTCTTC.

CDR3 in amino acids: CASSQDWNEQFF. The CDR3 nucleotides are TGTGCCAGCAGCCAGGATTGGAATGAGCAGTTCTTC. The genes are TRBV4-2 and TRBJ2-1; D not resolved. V was shortened by 3 bases and J by 7 bases, with 7 bases between the two germline ends. CDR3 size: 12 residues. The V gene's germline CDR1 is LGHNA and CDR2 YNFKEQ.

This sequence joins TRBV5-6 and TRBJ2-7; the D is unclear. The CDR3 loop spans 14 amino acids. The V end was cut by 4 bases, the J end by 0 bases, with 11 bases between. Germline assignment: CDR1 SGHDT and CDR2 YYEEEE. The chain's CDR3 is CASSRDRRSYEQYF. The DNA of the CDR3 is TGTGCCAGCAGCCGAGACCGACGCTCCTACGAGCAGTACTTC.

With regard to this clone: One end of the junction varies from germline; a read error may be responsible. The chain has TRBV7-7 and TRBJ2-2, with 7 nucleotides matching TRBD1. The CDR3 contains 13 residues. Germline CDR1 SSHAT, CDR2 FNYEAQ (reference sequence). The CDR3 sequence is CASSPTGAAELFF. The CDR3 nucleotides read TGTGCTAGCAGCCCCACAGGGGCCGCGGAGCTGTTTTTT.

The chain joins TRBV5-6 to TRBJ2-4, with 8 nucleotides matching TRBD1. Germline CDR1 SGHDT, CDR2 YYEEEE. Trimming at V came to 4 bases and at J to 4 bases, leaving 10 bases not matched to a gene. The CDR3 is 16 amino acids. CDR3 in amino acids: CASSNLPDRDKNIQYF. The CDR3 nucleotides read TGTGCCAGCAGCAATCTTCCGGACAGGGATAAAAACATTCAGTACTTC.

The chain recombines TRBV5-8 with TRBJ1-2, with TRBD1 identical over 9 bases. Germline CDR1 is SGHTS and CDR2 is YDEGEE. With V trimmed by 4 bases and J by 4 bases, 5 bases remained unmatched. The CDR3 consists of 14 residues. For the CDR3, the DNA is TGTGCCAGCAGCCCAGGACAGGGGCGCTATGGCTACACCTTC. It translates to CASSPGQGRYGYTF.

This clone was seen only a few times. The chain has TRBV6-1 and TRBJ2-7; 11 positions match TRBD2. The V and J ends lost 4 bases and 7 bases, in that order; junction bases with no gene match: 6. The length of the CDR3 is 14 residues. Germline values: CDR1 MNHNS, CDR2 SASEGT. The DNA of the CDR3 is TGTGCCAGCAGTGTTAGCGGGGGGGTAGGTGAGCAGTACTTC. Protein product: CASSVSGGVGEQYF.

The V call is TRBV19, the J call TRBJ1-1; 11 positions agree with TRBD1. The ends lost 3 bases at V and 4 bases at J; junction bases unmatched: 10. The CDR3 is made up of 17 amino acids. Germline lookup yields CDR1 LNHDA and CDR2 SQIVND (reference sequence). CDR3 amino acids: CASSMTKDRGLFTEAFF. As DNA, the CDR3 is TGTGCCAGTAGTATGACGAAGGACAGGGGGCTGTTCACTGAAGCTTTCTTT.

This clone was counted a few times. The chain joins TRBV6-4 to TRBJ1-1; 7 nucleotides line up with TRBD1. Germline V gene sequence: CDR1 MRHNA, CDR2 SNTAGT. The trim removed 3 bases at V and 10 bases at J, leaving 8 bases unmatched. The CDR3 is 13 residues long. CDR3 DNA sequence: TGTGCCAGCAGTGAAACCCTACAGGGGAGAGCTTTCTTT. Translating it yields CASSETLQGRAFF.

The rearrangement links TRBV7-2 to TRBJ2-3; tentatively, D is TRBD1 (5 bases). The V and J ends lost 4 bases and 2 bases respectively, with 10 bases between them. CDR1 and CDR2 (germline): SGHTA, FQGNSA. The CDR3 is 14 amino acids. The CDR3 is CASSWGPSTDTQYF. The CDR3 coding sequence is TGTGCCAGCAGCTGGGGCCCCTCCACAGATACGCAGTATTTT.

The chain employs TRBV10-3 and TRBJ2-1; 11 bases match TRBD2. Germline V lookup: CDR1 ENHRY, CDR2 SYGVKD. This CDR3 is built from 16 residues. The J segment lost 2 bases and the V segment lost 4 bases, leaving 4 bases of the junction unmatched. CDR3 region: CAISGTSGGPYNEQFF. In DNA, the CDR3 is TGTGCCATCAGTGGAACTAGCGGGGGACCCTACAATGAGCAGTTCTTC.

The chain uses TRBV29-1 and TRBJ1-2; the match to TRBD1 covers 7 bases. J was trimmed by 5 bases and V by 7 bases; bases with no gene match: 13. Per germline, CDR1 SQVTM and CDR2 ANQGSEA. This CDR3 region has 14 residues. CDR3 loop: CSAEDPTGVYGYTF. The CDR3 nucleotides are TGCAGCGCCGAGGATCCAACAGGGGTATATGGCTACACCTTC.

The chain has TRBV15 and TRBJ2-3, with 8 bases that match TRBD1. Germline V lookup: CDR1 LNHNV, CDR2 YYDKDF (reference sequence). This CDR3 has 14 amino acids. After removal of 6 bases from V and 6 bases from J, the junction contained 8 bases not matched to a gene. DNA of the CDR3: TGTGCCACCAGATTAGGACAGGGTGGTGATACGCAGTATTTT. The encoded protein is CATRLGQGGDTQYF.